Listed below are T cell receptor beta chains from one sample, sequenced in a study of T cells in Graves' hyperthyroidism and ophthalmopathy. TCRdb ran MiXCR on the multiplex PCR reads and lists one entry per CDR3 protein. In the table there are approximately 870,000 distinct CDR3 sequences, 35% to 40% of which are singletons. Sequenced: blood. These receptors were taken from a man younger than 35 with Graves' hyperthyroidism. Both conserved end residues are part of each CDR3. Fields, in order: V gene, J gene, clone size, D gene, CDR3 protein. A D gene is named only where the DNA matches it firmly. Part of the rows lack a size; the others show once, few, many or a class for expanded clones.

V gene: TRBV7-9; J gene: TRBJ2-7; clone size: few; D gene: .; CDR3 protein: CASSLVGYAYEQYF
V gene: TRBV2; J gene: TRBJ1-2; clone size: many; D gene: TRBD1; CDR3 protein: CASRLQGNYGYTF
V gene: TRBV15; J gene: TRBJ1-4; clone size: many; D gene: .; CDR3 protein: CATSRKDGPEKLFF
V gene: TRBV6-5; J gene: TRBJ1-2; clone size: once; D gene: .; CDR3 protein: CASIYDGGGGYTF
V gene: TRBV20-1; J gene: TRBJ2-5; clone size: .; D gene: .; CDR3 protein: CSATVQVGPEETQYF
V gene: TRBV7-6; J gene: TRBJ1-5; clone size: .; D gene: .; CDR3 protein: CASSLEGDRKQHF
V gene: TRBV20-1; J gene: TRBJ2-5; clone size: many; D gene: .; CDR3 protein: CSARRGRETQYF
V gene: TRBV7-2; J gene: TRBJ2-5; clone size: .; D gene: .; CDR3 protein: CASSSGEGRAGETQYF
V gene: TRBV6-6; J gene: TRBJ1-1; clone size: .; D gene: .; CDR3 protein: CASSYALTAEAFF
V gene: TRBV7-2; J gene: TRBJ2-2; clone size: .; D gene: TRBD2; CDR3 protein: CASSSVSGGQPPTGELFF
V gene: TRBV10-3; J gene: TRBJ1-2; clone size: many; D gene: TRBD1; CDR3 protein: CAITLDRGEGAYGYTF
V gene: TRBV25-1; J gene: TRBJ1-1; clone size: .; D gene: .; CDR3 protein: CASSDRQGVTEAFF
V gene: TRBV5-1; J gene: TRBJ2-7; clone size: few; D gene: TRBD1; CDR3 protein: CASSPGTGTDEQYF
V gene: TRBV20-1; J gene: TRBJ1-2; clone size: .; D gene: .; CDR3 protein: CSPGRVYGYTF
V gene: TRBV7-3; J gene: TRBJ2-5; clone size: .; D gene: TRBD1; CDR3 protein: CASRGGTGGVGTQYF
V gene: TRBV7-2; J gene: TRBJ2-6; clone size: .; D gene: .; CDR3 protein: CASSQRRDANTGANVLTF
V gene: TRBV7-2; J gene: TRBJ2-5; clone size: few; D gene: .; CDR3 protein: CASSQHSGSQETQYF
V gene: TRBV10-3; J gene: TRBJ1-5; clone size: .; D gene: TRBD1; CDR3 protein: CAISKDRAGRSNQPQHF
V gene: TRBV9; J gene: TRBJ1-6; clone size: many; D gene: .; CDR3 protein: CASSVEQATSPLHF
V gene: TRBV2; J gene: TRBJ1-5; clone size: few; D gene: TRBD1; CDR3 protein: CASSGTGQPQHF
V gene: TRBV2; J gene: TRBJ2-2; clone size: .; D gene: .; CDR3 protein: CASTQLEGGNTGELFF
V gene: TRBV2; J gene: TRBJ2-2; clone size: once; D gene: TRBD2; CDR3 protein: CASSDGGRAGELFF
V gene: TRBV11-2; J gene: TRBJ1-4; clone size: .; D gene: .; CDR3 protein: CASSLGQVGGEKLFF
V gene: TRBV19; J gene: TRBJ1-5; clone size: few; D gene: .; CDR3 protein: CASSRAGDQPQHF
V gene: TRBV19; J gene: TRBJ1-5; clone size: .; D gene: TRBD1; CDR3 protein: CASRDRGQSNQPQHF
V gene: TRBV15; J gene: TRBJ2-6; clone size: once; D gene: .; CDR3 protein: CATSSQNSGANVLTF
V gene: TRBV9; J gene: TRBJ2-7; clone size: few; D gene: .; CDR3 protein: CASSVRCEQYF
V gene: TRBV7-8; J gene: TRBJ2-3; clone size: .; D gene: .; CDR3 protein: CASSYPDLFGTDTQYF
V gene: TRBV7-2; J gene: TRBJ1-5; clone size: many; D gene: .; CDR3 protein: CASSWATNSNQPQHF
V gene: TRBV2; J gene: TRBJ1-1; clone size: .; D gene: .; CDR3 protein: CASEDGEAFF
V gene: TRBV29-1; J gene: TRBJ1-1; clone size: .; D gene: TRBD1; CDR3 protein: CSVGRGDGRAFF
V gene: TRBV7-9; J gene: TRBJ1-2; clone size: .; D gene: .; CDR3 protein: CASSLAYRDSRYGYTF
V gene: TRBV2; J gene: TRBJ2-5; clone size: .; D gene: TRBD2; CDR3 protein: CASSYSPGRLTEETQYF
V gene: TRBV24-1; J gene: TRBJ1-1; clone size: .; D gene: .; CDR3 protein: CATSDGTLAFF
V gene: TRBV20-1; J gene: TRBJ2-7; clone size: .; D gene: .; CDR3 protein: CSARQGNTYEQYF
V gene: TRBV9; J gene: TRBJ1-5; clone size: many; D gene: .; CDR3 protein: CASSVGPGNQPQHF
V gene: TRBV7-9; J gene: TRBJ1-2; clone size: many; D gene: .; CDR3 protein: CASSTPPGTDYGYTF
V gene: TRBV19; J gene: TRBJ1-2; clone size: few; D gene: .; CDR3 protein: CASSIDPGSIYGYTF
V gene: TRBV7-8; J gene: TRBJ2-5; clone size: .; D gene: TRBD2; CDR3 protein: CASSQSSGRGTEETQYF
V gene: TRBV7-2; J gene: TRBJ2-5; clone size: .; D gene: TRBD1; CDR3 protein: CASSLGQGERGETQYF
V gene: TRBV29-1; J gene: TRBJ1-1; clone size: many; D gene: TRBD1; CDR3 protein: CSVGDRGQFAEAFF
V gene: TRBV2; J gene: TRBJ2-5; clone size: .; D gene: .; CDR3 protein: CASSEVEAQYF
V gene: TRBV9; J gene: TRBJ2-7; clone size: few; D gene: .; CDR3 protein: CASSSGLRPYEQYF
V gene: TRBV5-6; J gene: TRBJ1-2; clone size: .; D gene: .; CDR3 protein: CASSLGMDYGYTF
V gene: TRBV19; J gene: TRBJ1-6; clone size: many; D gene: .; CDR3 protein: CASSTYNSPLHF
V gene: TRBV7-9; J gene: TRBJ1-4; clone size: few; D gene: TRBD1; CDR3 protein: CASSSTGTGISTNEKLFF
V gene: TRBV7-9; J gene: TRBJ2-7; clone size: many; D gene: TRBD2; CDR3 protein: CASSPRAGGPQQYF
V gene: TRBV6-1; J gene: TRBJ2-5; clone size: .; D gene: .; CDR3 protein: CASSAVMETQYF
V gene: TRBV6-6; J gene: TRBJ1-5; clone size: .; D gene: TRBD1; CDR3 protein: CASTKTGDNQPQHF
V gene: TRBV7-3; J gene: TRBJ1-1; clone size: .; D gene: .; CDR3 protein: CASSLARGFGTEAFF
V gene: TRBV2; J gene: TRBJ2-6; clone size: .; D gene: TRBD1; CDR3 protein: CASSEAGQGVSGANVLTF
V gene: TRBV19; J gene: TRBJ1-1; clone size: few; D gene: .; CDR3 protein: CASSNSGRMNTEAFF
V gene: TRBV19; J gene: TRBJ1-1; clone size: many; D gene: .; CDR3 protein: CASSPAGGRNTEAFF
V gene: TRBV24-1; J gene: TRBJ1-5; clone size: once; D gene: .; CDR3 protein: CATSARDLFDQPQHF
V gene: TRBV20-1; J gene: TRBJ1-1; clone size: many; D gene: .; CDR3 protein: CSAAWGLDTEAFF
V gene: TRBV10-3; J gene: TRBJ1-2; clone size: many; D gene: TRBD1; CDR3 protein: CAITDRVEGGYTF
V gene: TRBV6-1; J gene: TRBJ2-6; clone size: .; D gene: .; CDR3 protein: CASTPKGTFSGANVLTF
V gene: TRBV6-6; J gene: TRBJ1-2; clone size: many; D gene: TRBD1; CDR3 protein: CASSGDRGNYGYTF
V gene: TRBV2; J gene: TRBJ2-7; clone size: once; D gene: .; CDR3 protein: CASSEDRELYEQYF
V gene: TRBV12-3/TRBV12-4; J gene: TRBJ2-5; clone size: .; D gene: TRBD2; CDR3 protein: CASSGDGAGEETQYF